These T cell receptor beta chains were read from a single sample in a study of response to subunit inactivated influenza vaccine. MiXCR, applied by TCRdb to the RT-PCR reads, yields one record per CDR3 protein. The sample has 650,000 to 800,000 distinct CDR3 sequences, more than 11% seen once. Sequences were derived from PBMCs from blood, sampled 14 days before vaccination. These receptors all stem from a man in his forties or fifties who received an inactivated influenza vaccine. The CDR3 runs from the conserved cysteine through the conserved F or W. The D gene is left open where the match is weak. Clone size is shown for a subset of rows, as once, few, many or a class of expanded clone.

V gene,clone size,D gene,J gene,CDR3 protein,CDR3 DNA
TRBV4-2,NA,TRBD2,TRBJ2-1,CASRLAGGRLYNEQFF,TGTGCCAGTAGACTCGCGGGGGGCCGACTCTACAATGAGCAGTTCTTC
TRBV10-3,NA,TRBD2,TRBJ2-3,CAISALAGSTDTQYF,TGTGCCATCAGTGCCCTAGCGGGTAGCACAGATACGCAGTATTTT
TRBV18,NA,NA,TRBJ2-1,CASSQPLPGNGYNEQFF,TGTGCCAGCTCGCAACCATTGCCGGGTAATGGGTACAATGAGCAGTTCTTC
TRBV15,NA,NA,TRBJ2-7,CATSKRERPHEQYF,TGTGCCACCAGCAAAAGAGAACGTCCCCACGAGCAGTACTTC
TRBV4-2,many,TRBD1,TRBJ2-7,CASSQDLGTGRNEQYF,TGTGCCAGCAGCCAAGATCTTGGGACAGGCCGCAACGAGCAGTACTTC
TRBV3-1,few,TRBD2,TRBJ2-1,CASSGTSGRQNNEQFF,TGTGCCAGCAGCGGGACTAGCGGGAGGCAGAACAATGAGCAGTTCTTC
TRBV7-2,NA,TRBD2,TRBJ2-2,CASSIQKLAGGSTGELFF,TGTGCCAGCAGCATCCAAAAACTAGCGGGAGGGAGCACCGGGGAGCTGTTTTTT
TRBV5-1,NA,TRBD2,TRBJ2-3,CASSLESAGGPGDTQYF,TGCGCCAGCAGCTTGGAATCTGCGGGAGGGCCGGGAGATACGCAGTATTTT
TRBV6-2/TRBV6-3,NA,TRBD1,TRBJ2-2,CASSDRGGGELFF,TGTGCCAGCAGTGACAGGGGTGGTGGGGAGCTGTTTTTT
TRBV5-1,NA,TRBD1,TRBJ2-7,CASSLAFGQGYEQYF,TGCGCCAGCAGCTTGGCCTTCGGACAGGGCTACGAGCAGTACTTC
TRBV11-1,many,NA,TRBJ2-1,CASSRTRGKYLNEQFF,TGTGCCAGCAGCAGAACTAGAGGGAAGTACCTTAATGAGCAGTTCTTC
TRBV3-1,NA,NA,TRBJ2-1,CASSQFSEQFF,TGTGCCAGCAGCCAGTTTAGTGAGCAGTTCTTC
TRBV28,many,NA,TRBJ2-2,CASTASGYTGELFF,TGTGCCAGCACCGCCAGCGGGTACACCGGGGAGCTTTTTTTT
TRBV7-2,NA,TRBD2,TRBJ2-3,CASSLGRTSADTQYF,TGTGCCAGCAGCTTAGGGAGGACTAGCGCAGATACGCAGTATTTT
TRBV30,few,NA,TRBJ2-1,CAWSPAPGNNEQFF,TGTGCCTGGAGCCCCGCTCCGGGGAACAATGAGCAGTTCTTC
TRBV4-2,few,NA,TRBJ1-4,CASSQTNDFWEKLFF,TGTGCCAGCAGCCAGACTAACGACTTTTGGGAAAAACTGTTTTTT
TRBV6-1,few,NA,TRBJ1-2,CASSARRTQDYGYTF,TGTGCCAGCAGTGCCCGGAGGACCCAGGACTATGGCTACACCTTC
TRBV4-1,NA,TRBD2,TRBJ2-2,CASSTTSGLTHTGELFF,TGCGCCAGCAGCACGACTAGCGGGCTAACGCACACCGGGGAGCTGTTTTTT
TRBV6-2/TRBV6-3,few,NA,TRBJ1-5,CASSYSEKGASSSQPQHF,TGTGCCAGCAGTTACTCGGAGAAAGGGGCGAGCTCCAGTCAGCCCCAGCATTTT
TRBV14,many,NA,TRBJ2-4,CASSQFASPPKNIQYF,TGTGCCAGCAGCCAGTTTGCCAGCCCTCCGAAAAACATTCAGTACTTC
TRBV3-1,NA,TRBD2,TRBJ2-5,CASSISGGPYQETQYF,TGTGCCAGCAGCATAAGCGGGGGGCCGTACCAAGAGACCCAGTACTTC
TRBV6-1,many,NA,TRBJ2-3,CASSEERGYTQYF,TGTGCCAGCAGTGAAGAACGTGGTTATACGCAGTATTTT
TRBV7-2,many,NA,TRBJ1-6,CASSQGTENSPLHF,TGTGCCAGCAGCCAGGGAACGGAGAATTCACCCCTCCACTTT
TRBV29-1,NA,NA,TRBJ2-2,CSGRVANTGELFF,TGCAGCGGGAGGGTCGCGAACACCGGGGAGCTGTTTTTT
TRBV7-9,once,TRBD1,TRBJ1-6,CASSLEGAGGSPLHF,TGTGCCAGCAGCTTAGAGGGGGCCGGGGGTTCACCCCTCCACTTT
TRBV4-3,NA,NA,TRBJ1-5,CASSLDGSNNQPQHF,TGCGCCAGCAGCCTAGACGGGTCAAACAATCAGCCCCAGCATTTT
TRBV12-3/TRBV12-4,few,NA,TRBJ1-2,CASSRSGITYGYTF,TGTGCCAGCAGTAGGTCAGGGATTACCTATGGCTACACCTTC
TRBV10-3,few,TRBD1,TRBJ1-2,CAISRTGGGYTF,TGTGCCATCAGTCGGACAGGGGGAGGCTACACCTTC
TRBV24-1,many,TRBD2,TRBJ2-2,CATSDPRTSGRAGELFF,TGTGCCACCAGTGACCCCCGGACTAGCGGGAGGGCCGGGGAGCTGTTTTTT
TRBV29-1,NA,NA,TRBJ2-5,CSVDTVGGGETQYF,TGCAGCGTTGATACGGTGGGGGGAGGAGAGACCCAGTACTTC
TRBV20-1,many,TRBD1,TRBJ1-5,CSAHQGTGFFQPQHF,TGCAGTGCTCACCAGGGGACAGGGTTTTTTCAGCCCCAGCATTTT
TRBV7-6,few,NA,TRBJ2-7,CASSFYSDGPYEQYF,TGTGCCAGCAGCTTTTATTCCGACGGTCCCTACGAGCAGTACTTC
TRBV11-1,NA,NA,TRBJ2-7,CASSLVLSDGEQYF,TGTGCCAGCAGCTTAGTGTTGAGCGACGGCGAGCAGTACTTC
TRBV20-1,few,TRBD1,TRBJ2-3,CSAYRGALTDTQYF,TGCAGTGCTTACAGGGGAGCGCTGACAGATACGCAGTATTTT
TRBV28,many,NA,TRBJ2-3,CASSFQDTQYF,TGCGCCAGCAGCTTCCAAGATACGCAGTATTTT
TRBV20-1,NA,TRBD2,TRBJ2-7,CSAPLSGGTYYEQYF,TGCAGTGCTCCCCTGAGCGGGGGGACTTACTACGAGCAGTACTTC
TRBV28,many,TRBD1,TRBJ2-5,CASSLTGVQETQYF,TGTGCCAGCAGTCTGACAGGGGTCCAAGAGACCCAGTACTTC
TRBV7-9,NA,NA,TRBJ2-5,CASSRVPGHEETQYF,TGTGCCAGCAGCAGGGTGCCGGGACACGAAGAGACCCAGTACTTC
TRBV5-1,few,TRBD1,TRBJ2-1,CASSVGGEYNEQFF,TGCGCCAGCAGCGTAGGGGGCGAATACAATGAGCAGTTCTTC
TRBV20-1,NA,TRBD1,TRBJ2-7,CSAREPGQGSLSRYF,TGCAGTGCTAGAGAACCGGGACAGGGGTCCCTTAGCCGGTACTTC
TRBV30,NA,NA,TRBJ2-2,CAWSGHVGPTGELFF,TGTGCCTGGAGTGGTCACGTGGGTCCCACCGGGGAGCTGTTTTTT
TRBV7-9,NA,TRBD1,TRBJ1-4,CASSLDGSGGEKLFF,TGTGCCAGCAGCTTAGACGGTTCAGGGGGAGAAAAACTGTTTTTT
TRBV20-1,NA,TRBD1,TRBJ2-7,CSVDAGTVKGEQYF,TGCAGTGTCGACGCCGGGACAGTAAAGGGCGAGCAGTACTTC
TRBV20-1,few,NA,TRBJ2-4,CSGGGLAKNIQYF,TGCAGTGGTGGGGGACTAGCCAAAAACATTCAGTACTTC
TRBV20-1,few,NA,TRBJ1-2,CSPQQINYGYTF,TGCAGCCCTCAACAGATAAACTATGGCTACACCTTC
TRBV5-1,NA,NA,TRBJ1-1,CASSLANPTEAFF,TGCGCCAGCAGCTTGGCCAATCCGACTGAAGCTTTCTTT
TRBV6-2/TRBV6-3,few,NA,TRBJ1-1,CASSYSRRYTEAFF,TGTGCCAGCAGTTACTCAAGAAGGTACACTGAAGCTTTCTTT
TRBV9,NA,NA,TRBJ1-1,CASSPGSWQGTEAFF,TGTGCCAGCAGCCCAGGGTCGTGGCAAGGCACTGAAGCTTTCTTT
TRBV27,few,NA,TRBJ2-3,CASSLYAEYTDTQYF,TGTGCCAGCAGTTTATACGCGGAATACACAGATACGCAGTATTTT
TRBV20-1,few,TRBD2,TRBJ2-7,CSARGLAGRYEQYF,TGCAGTGCTAGGGGACTAGCGGGCCGCTACGAGCAGTACTTC